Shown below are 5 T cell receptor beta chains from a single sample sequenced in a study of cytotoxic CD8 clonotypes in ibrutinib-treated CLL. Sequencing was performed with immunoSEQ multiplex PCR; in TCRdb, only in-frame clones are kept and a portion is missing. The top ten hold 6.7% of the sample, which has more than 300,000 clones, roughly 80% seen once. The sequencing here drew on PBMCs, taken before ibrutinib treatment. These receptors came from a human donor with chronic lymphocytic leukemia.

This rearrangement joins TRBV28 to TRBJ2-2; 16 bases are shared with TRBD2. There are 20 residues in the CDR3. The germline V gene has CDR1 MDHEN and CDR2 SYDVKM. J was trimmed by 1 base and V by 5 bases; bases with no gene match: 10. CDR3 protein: CASSIWGTSGRARNTGELFF. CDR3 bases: TGTGCCAGCAGTATCTGGGGGACTAGCGGGAGGGCCCGGAACACCGGGGAGCTGTTTTTT. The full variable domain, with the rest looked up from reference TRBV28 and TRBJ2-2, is DVKVTQSSRYLVKRTGEKVFLECVQDMDHENMFWYRQDPGLGLRLIYFSYDVKMKEKGDIPEGYSVSREKKERFSLILESASTNQTSMYLCASSIWGTSGRARNTGELFFGEGSRLTVL.

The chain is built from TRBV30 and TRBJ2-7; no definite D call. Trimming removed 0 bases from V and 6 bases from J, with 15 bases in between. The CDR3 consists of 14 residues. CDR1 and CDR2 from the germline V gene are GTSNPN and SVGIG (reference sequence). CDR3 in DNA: TGTGCCTGGAGTGTTGGTCAGGAGTTCGGCGAGCAGTACTTC. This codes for CAWSVGQEFGEQYF.

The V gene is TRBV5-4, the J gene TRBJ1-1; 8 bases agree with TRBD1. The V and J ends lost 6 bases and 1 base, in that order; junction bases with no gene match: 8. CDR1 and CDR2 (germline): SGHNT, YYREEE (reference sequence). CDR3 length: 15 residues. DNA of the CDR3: TGTGCCAGCACCGACCCCGGACAGGGGAACACTGAAGCTTTCTTT. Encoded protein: CASTDPGQGNTEAFF.

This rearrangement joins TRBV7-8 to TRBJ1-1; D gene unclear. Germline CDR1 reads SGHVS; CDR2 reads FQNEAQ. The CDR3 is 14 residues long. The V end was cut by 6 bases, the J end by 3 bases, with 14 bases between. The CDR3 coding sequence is TGTGCCAGCAGTCGAGGGATTTTGGACACTGAAGCTTTCTTT. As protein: CASSRGILDTEAFF.

This CDR3 reads CARSLAAGRTYEQYF. The CDR3, as DNA: TGTGCCAGAAGCTTGGCCGCAGGTCGAACCTACGAGCAGTACTTC. The chain carries TRBV5-3 and TRBJ2-7; no firm D call. TRBV5-3 is an open reading frame whose function is uncertain. The CDR3 runs to 15 residues. V lost 0 bases, J lost 2 bases, and 12 bases lay in between.